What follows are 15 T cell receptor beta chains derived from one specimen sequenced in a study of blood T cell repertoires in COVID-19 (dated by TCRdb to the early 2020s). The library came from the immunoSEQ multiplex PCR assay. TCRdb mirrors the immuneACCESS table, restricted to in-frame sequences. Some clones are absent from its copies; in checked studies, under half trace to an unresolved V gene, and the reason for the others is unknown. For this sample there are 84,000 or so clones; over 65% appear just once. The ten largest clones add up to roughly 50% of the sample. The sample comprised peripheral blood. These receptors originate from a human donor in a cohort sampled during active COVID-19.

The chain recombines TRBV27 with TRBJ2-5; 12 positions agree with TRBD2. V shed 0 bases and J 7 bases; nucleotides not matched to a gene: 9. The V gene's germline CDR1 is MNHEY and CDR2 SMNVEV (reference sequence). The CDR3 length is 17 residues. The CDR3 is CASSLSPLAGGDWTQYF. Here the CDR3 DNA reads TGTGCCAGCAGTTTATCCCCCCTAGCGGGAGGGGACTGGACCCAGTACTTC.

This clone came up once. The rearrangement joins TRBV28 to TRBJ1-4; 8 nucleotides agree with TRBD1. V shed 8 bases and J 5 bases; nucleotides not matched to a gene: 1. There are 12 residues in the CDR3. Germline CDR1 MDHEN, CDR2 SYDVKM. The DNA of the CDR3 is TGTGCCAGCCAGGGGGCGAATGAAAAACTGTTTTTT. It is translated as CASQGANEKLFF.

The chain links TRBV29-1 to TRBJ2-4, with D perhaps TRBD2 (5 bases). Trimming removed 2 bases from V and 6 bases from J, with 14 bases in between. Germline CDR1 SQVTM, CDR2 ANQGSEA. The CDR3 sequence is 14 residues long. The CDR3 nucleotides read TGCAGCGTTGAAAGAGGATCGAGCGGAAACATTCAGTACTTC. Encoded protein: CSVERGSSGNIQYF.

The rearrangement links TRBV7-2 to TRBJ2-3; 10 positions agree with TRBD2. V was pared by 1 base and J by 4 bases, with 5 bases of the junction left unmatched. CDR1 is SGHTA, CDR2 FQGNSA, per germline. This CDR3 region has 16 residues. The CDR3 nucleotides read TGTGCCAGCAGCTTAGGCGCTAGCGGGAGAGCAGATACGCAGTATTTT. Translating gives CASSLGASGRADTQYF.

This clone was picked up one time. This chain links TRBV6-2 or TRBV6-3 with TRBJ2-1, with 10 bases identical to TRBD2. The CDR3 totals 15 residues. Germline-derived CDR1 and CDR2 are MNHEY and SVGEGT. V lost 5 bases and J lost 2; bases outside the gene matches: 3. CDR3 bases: TGTGCCAGCAGTCTAGCGGGAGTTCCCTACAATGAGCAGTTCTTC. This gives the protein CASSLAGVPYNEQFF.

The CDR3 spells CASSLLGAYEQYF. DNA of the CDR3: TGTGCCAGCAGTCTCTTGGGAGCCTACGAGCAGTACTTC. The chain employs TRBV12-3 or TRBV12-4 and TRBJ2-7; D possibly corresponds to TRBD2 (5 bases). V dropped 5 bases and J dropped 2 bases, with 10 bases sitting between them. The CDR3 has 13 amino acids.

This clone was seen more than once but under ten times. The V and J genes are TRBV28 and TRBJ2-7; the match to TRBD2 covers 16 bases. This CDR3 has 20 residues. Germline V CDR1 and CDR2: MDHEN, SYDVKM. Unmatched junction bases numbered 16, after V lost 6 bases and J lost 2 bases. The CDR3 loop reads CASSLGRASGTSGRAYEQYF. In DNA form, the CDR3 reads TGTGCCAGCAGCCTAGGGCGTGCGTCCGGGACTAGCGGGAGGGCCTACGAGCAGTACTTC.

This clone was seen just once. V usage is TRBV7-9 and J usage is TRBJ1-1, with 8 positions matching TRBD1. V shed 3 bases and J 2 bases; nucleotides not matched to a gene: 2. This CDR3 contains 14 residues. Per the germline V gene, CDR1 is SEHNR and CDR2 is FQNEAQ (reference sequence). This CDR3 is CASSFTGGNTEAFF. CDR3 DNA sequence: TGTGCCAGCAGCTTTACAGGGGGTAACACTGAAGCTTTCTTT.

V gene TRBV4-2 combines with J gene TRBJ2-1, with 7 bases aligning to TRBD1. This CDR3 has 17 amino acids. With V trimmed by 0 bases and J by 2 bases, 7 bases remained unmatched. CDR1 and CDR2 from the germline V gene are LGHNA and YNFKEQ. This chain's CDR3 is CASSQDKGQPPYNEQFF. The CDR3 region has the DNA TGTGCCAGCAGCCAAGATAAGGGACAGCCACCCTACAATGAGCAGTTCTTC.

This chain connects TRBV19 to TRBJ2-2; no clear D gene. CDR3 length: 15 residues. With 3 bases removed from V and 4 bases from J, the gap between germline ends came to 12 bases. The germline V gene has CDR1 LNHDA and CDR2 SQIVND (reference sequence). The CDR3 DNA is TGTGCCAGTAGTATCCGCAGGTTAGGCACCGGGGAGCTGTTTTTT. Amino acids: CASSIRRLGTGELFF.

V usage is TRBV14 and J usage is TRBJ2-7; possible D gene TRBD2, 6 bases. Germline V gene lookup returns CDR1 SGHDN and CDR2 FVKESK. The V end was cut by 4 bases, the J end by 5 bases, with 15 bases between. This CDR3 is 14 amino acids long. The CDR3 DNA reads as TGTGCCAGCAGCCCTACCGGGAGTTGGCACGAGCAGTACTTC. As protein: CASSPTGSWHEQYF.

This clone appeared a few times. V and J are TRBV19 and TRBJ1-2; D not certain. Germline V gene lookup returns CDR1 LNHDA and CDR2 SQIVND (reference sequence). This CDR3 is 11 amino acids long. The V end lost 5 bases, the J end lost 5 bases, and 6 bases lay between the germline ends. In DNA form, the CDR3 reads TGTGCCAGTAGTCCAGAATATGGCTACACCTTC. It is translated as CASSPEYGYTF.

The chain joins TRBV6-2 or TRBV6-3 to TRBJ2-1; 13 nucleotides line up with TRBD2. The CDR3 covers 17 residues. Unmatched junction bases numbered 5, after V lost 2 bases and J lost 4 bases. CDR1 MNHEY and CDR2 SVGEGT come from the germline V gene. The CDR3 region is CASSYRLAGGGYNEQFF. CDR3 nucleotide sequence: TGTGCCAGCAGTTACCGACTAGCGGGAGGAGGTTACAATGAGCAGTTCTTC.

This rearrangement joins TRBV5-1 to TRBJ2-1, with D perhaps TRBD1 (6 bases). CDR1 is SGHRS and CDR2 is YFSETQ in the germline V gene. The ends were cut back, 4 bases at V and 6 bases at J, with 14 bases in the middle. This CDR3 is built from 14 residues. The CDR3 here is CASSPGQIRNEQFF. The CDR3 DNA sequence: TGCGCCAGCAGCCCCGGACAGATCCGCAATGAGCAGTTCTTC.

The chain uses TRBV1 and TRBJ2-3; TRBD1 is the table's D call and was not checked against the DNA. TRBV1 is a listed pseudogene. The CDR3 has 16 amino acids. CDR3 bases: TGCACCAGCAGCCAAGATCTACCCGTTAGGGGGAATACGCAGTATTTT. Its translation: CTSSQDLPVRGNTQYF.